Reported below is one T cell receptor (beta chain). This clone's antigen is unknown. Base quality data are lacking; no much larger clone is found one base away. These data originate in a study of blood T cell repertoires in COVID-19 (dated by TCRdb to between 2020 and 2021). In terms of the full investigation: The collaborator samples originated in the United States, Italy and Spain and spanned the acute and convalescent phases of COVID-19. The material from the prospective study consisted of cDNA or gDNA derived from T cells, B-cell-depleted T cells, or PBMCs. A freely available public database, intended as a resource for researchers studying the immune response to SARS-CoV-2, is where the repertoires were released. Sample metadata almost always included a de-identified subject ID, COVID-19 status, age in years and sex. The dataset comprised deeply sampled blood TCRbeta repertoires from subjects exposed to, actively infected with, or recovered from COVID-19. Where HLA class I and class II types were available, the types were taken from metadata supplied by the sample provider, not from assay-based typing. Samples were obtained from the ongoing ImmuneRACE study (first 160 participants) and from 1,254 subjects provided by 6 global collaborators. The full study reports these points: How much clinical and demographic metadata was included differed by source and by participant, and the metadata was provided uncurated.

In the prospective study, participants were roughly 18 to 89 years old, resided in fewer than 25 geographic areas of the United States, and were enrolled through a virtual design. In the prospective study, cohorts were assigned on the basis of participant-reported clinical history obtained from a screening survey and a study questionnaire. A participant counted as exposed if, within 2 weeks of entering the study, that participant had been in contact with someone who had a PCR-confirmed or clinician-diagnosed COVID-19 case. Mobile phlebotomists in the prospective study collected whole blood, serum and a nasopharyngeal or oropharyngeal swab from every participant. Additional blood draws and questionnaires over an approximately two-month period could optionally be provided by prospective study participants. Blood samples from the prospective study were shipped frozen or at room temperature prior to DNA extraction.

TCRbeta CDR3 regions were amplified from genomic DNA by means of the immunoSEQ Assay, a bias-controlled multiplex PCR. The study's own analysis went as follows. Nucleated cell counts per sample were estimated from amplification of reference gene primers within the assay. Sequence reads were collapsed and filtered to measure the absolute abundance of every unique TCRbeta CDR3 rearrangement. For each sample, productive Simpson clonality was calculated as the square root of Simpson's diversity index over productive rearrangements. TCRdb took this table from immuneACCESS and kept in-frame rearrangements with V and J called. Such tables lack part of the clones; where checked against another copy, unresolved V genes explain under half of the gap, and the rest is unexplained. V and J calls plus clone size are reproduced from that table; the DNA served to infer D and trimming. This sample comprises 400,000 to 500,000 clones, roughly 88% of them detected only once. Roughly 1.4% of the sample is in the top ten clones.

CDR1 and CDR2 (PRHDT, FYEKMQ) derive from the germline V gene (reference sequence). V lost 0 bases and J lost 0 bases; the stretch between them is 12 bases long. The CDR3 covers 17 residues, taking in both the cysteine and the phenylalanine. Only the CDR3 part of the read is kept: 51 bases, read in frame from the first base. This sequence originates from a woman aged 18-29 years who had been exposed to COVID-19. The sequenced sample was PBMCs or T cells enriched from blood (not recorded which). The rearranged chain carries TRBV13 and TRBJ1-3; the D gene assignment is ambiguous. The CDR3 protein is CASSLGSGSFSGNTIYF. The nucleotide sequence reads TGTGCCAGCAGCTTAGGGTCAGGCAGTTTCTCTGGAAACACCATATATTTT.